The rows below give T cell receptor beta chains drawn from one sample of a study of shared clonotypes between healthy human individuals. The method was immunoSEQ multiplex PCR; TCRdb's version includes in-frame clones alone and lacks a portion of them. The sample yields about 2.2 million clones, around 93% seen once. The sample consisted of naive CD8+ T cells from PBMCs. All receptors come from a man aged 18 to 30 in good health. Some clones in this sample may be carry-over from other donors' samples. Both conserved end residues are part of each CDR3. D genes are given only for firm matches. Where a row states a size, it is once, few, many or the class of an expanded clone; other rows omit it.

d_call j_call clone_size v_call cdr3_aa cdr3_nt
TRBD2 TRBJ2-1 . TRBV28 CASTWGLAGEDNEQFF TGTGCCAGCACCTGGGGTTTAGCGGGAGAGGACAATGAGCAGTTCTTC
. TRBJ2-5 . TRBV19 CASSIDLEETQYF TGTGCCAGTAGTATAGATCTAGAGGAGACCCAGTACTTC
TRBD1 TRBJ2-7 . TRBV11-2 CASSQEPGQGYEQYF TGTGCCAGCAGCCAAGAACCGGGACAGGGCTACGAGCAGTACTTC
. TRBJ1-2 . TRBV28 CASTLVRRGANYGYTF TGTGCCAGCACCCTCGTACGGAGGGGAGCTAACTATGGCTACACCTTC
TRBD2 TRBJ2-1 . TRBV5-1 CASSLEFLAGVSYNEQFF TGCGCCAGCAGCTTGGAGTTCCTAGCGGGGGTCTCCTACAATGAGCAGTTCTTC
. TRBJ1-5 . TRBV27 CASSDAGYSNQPQHF TGTGCCAGCAGCGATGCAGGGTATAGCAATCAGCCCCAGCATTTT
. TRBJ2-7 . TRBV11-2 CASSLMGGASYEQYF TGTGCCAGCAGCTTAATGGGGGGCGCGTCCTACGAGCAGTACTTC
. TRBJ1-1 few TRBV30 CAWSVFRQYRNTEAFF TGTGCCTGGAGTGTATTTCGCCAGTACAGGAACACTGAAGCTTTCTTT
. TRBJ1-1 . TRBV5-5 CASSSYTEAFF TGTGCCAGCAGCTCTTACACTGAAGCTTTCTTT
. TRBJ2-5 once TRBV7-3 CASSRWGGRETQYF TGTGCCAGCAGCCGATGGGGGGGCAGAGAGACCCAGTACTTC
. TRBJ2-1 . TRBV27 CASSSLSYNEQFF TGTGCCAGCAGTTCCCTCTCCTACAATGAGCAGTTCTTC
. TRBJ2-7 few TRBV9 CASSVAEGYEQYF TGTGCCAGCAGCGTAGCTGAGGGCTACGAGCAGTACTTC
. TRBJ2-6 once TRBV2 CASSVEATVSGANVLTF TGTGCCAGCAGTGTTGAAGCGACGGTCTCTGGGGCCAACGTCCTGACTTTC
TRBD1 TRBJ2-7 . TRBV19 CASSIRQGEYEQYF TGTGCCAGTAGTATAAGACAGGGTGAATACGAGCAGTACTTC
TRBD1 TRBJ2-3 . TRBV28 CASRGTGSTDTQYF TGTGCCAGCAGGGGGACAGGTAGCACAGATACGCAGTATTTT
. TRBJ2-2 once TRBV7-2 CASSLALVGPGELFF TGTGCCAGCAGCTTAGCGCTAGTAGGCCCCGGGGAGCTGTTTTTT
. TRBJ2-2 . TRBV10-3 CAISEVGRRTQTGELFF TGTGCCATCAGTGAGGTCGGTAGAAGAACGCAGACCGGGGAGCTGTTTTTT
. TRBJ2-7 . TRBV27 CASSPGGKWYF TGTGCCAGCAGCCCCGGTGGGAAGTGGTACTTC
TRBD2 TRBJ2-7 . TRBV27 CASSWTSGGSSYEQYF TGTGCCAGCAGTTGGACTAGCGGGGGAAGCTCCTACGAGCAGTACTTC
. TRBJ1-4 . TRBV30 CAWLGLGNEKLFF TGTGCCTGGCTTGGTCTGGGGAATGAAAAACTGTTTTTT
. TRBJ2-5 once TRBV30 CAWSVRGFTETQYF TGTGCCTGGAGTGTAAGGGGGTTCACGGAGACCCAGTACTTC
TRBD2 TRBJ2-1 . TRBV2 CASSVWTSGSDEQFF TGTGCCAGCAGTGTCTGGACTAGCGGGAGCGATGAGCAGTTCTTC
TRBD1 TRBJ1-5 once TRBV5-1 CASSLEPTGSLGNQPQHF TGCGCCAGCAGCTTAGAACCGACAGGGAGTCTCGGCAATCAGCCCCAGCATTTT
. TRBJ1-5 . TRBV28 CASSFPTRYSNQPQHF TGTGCCAGCAGCTTCCCGACGAGGTATAGCAATCAGCCCCAGCATTTT
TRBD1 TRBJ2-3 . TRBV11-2 CASRFGTGGRDTQYF TGTGCCAGCAGGTTTGGAACAGGGGGCAGAGATACGCAGTATTTT
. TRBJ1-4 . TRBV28 CASSLLGTGTDGEKLFF TGTGCCAGCAGTTTGCTGGGCACCGGGACCGACGGCGAAAAACTGTTTTTT
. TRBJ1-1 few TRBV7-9 CASSGGTPTEAFF TGTGCCAGCAGCGGGGGGACACCCACTGAAGCTTTCTTT
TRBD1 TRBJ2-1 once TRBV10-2 CASRQGATEQFF TGCGCCAGCAGACAGGGGGCTACTGAGCAGTTCTTC
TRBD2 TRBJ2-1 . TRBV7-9 CASSFEVREGTFRNEQFF TGTGCCAGCAGCTTTGAGGTGAGGGAGGGCACCTTTAGGAATGAGCAGTTCTTC
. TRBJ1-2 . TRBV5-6 CASTLGTNYGYTF TGTGCCAGCACCCTCGGCACTAACTATGGCTACACCTTC
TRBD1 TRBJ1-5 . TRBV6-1 CASSGRDRGEGNQPQHF TGTGCCAGCAGTGGAAGGGACAGGGGTGAAGGCAATCAGCCCCAGCATTTT
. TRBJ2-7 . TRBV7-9 CASSPRQGGGSYEQYF TGTGCCAGCAGCCCCAGACAGGGCGGGGGCTCCTACGAGCAGTACTTC